This is a list of T cell receptor beta chains from one sample in a study of blood T cell repertoires in COVID-19. The data were produced by immunoSEQ multiplex PCR, yet TCRdb's version contains in-frame clones alone and is incomplete. The sample records around 140,000 clones, under 90% being singletons. The material sequenced was PBMCs or T cells enriched from blood (not recorded which). The receptor set was obtained from a man between 40 and 49 years old with acute COVID-19. Both conserved end residues are part of each CDR3. The order of the fields is J gene, V gene, CDR3 protein.

>TRBJ1-5|TRBV28
CGAHPGQGSNQPQHF
>TRBJ2-1|TRBV7-6
CASSFSGGDPNEQFF
>TRBJ2-1|TRBV28
CASSLIAGSSYNEQFF
>TRBJ1-6|TRBV9
CAASKGQNSPLHF
>TRBJ2-1|TRBV6-5
CVVAVNNEQFF
>TRBJ1-1|TRBV4-2
CASSPHEAANTEAFF
>TRBJ1-2|TRBV5-1
CASSLEGNYGYTF
>TRBJ1-2|TRBV13
CASSSYRERNYGYTF
>TRBJ1-5|TRBV18
CASSRQGDQPQHF
>TRBJ1-3|TRBV19
CASSYPAGSGNTIYF
>TRBJ2-5|TRBV2
CASRPGREETQYF
>TRBJ2-7|TRBV6-5
CASRRELAAFYEQYF
>TRBJ2-5|TRBV6-4
CAKTQAGETQYF
>TRBJ2-4|TRBV13
CASSSSRDRVFEAKNIQYF
>TRBJ2-1|TRBV5-4
CASSFQRGGFEQFF
>TRBJ2-1|TRBV5-4
CASSSKGKGSYNEQFF
>TRBJ1-1|TRBV7-2
CASSLVGQVNTEAFF
>TRBJ1-2|TRBV21-1
CANLTGPPGYTF
>TRBJ1-5|TRBV5-4
CASSFTGTGANQPQHF
>TRBJ1-5|TRBV19
CASNQGSAQPQHF
>TRBJ1-5|TRBV28
CASSLGQGAGQPQHF
>TRBJ2-3|TRBV7-3
CASSHSGLAGTDTQYF
>TRBJ1-4|TRBV7-9
CASSFPRTGDEKLFF
>TRBJ1-1|TRBV27
CASSWGGEAFF
>TRBJ1-2|TRBV6-5
CASIGSQVEGYTF
>TRBJ1-4|TRBV21-1
CASQLPPGQQEKLFF